These 3 T cell receptor beta chains came from one sample sequenced in a study of shared clonotypes between healthy human individuals. Positive CCR7 selection of CD45RO-negative cells yielded the naive CD8 cells, and terminally differentiated effector memory CD45RA+ cells were excluded. Produced via immunoSEQ multiplex PCR; TCRdb's table is partial and in-frame only. The sample shows about 2.1 million clones, just over 90% of them seen only once. Source material: naive CD8+ T cells from PBMCs. Receptors originate from a man aged 18 to 29 in good health. Some clones in this sample may be carry-over from other donors' samples.

The chain combines TRBV5-6 with TRBJ2-7; tentative D call: TRBD1 (5 bases). Germline V gene lookup returns CDR1 SGHDT and CDR2 YYEEEE. This CDR3 comprises 14 residues. Between the trimmed V and J ends, which lost 4 bases and 3 bases, there was a span of 14 bases. This chain's CDR3 is CASSQGFPSYEQYF. DNA of the CDR3: TGTGCCAGCAGCCAGGGATTCCCCAGCTACGAGCAGTACTTC.

The chain carries TRBV11-2 and TRBJ2-1; 10 nucleotides match TRBD2. V shed 4 bases, J shed 5 bases, and the junction held 17 bases outside the gene matches. The CDR3 length is 19 residues. In germline, CDR1 is SGHAT, CDR2 FQNNGV. CDR3 coding DNA: TGTGCCAGCAGCTCCCACCCCAGGCCTAGCGGGAGAGGCGACAATGAGCAGTTCTTC. It encodes CASSSHPRPSGRGDNEQFF. Filled out from reference TRBV11-2 and TRBJ2-1, the complete variable domain reads EAGVAQSPRYKIIEKRQSVAFWCNPISGHATLYWYQQILGQGPKLLIQFQNNGVVDDSQLPKDRFSAERLKGVDSTLKIQPAKLEDSAVYLCASSSHPRPSGRGDNEQFFGPGTRLTVL.

This clone showed up just once. This CDR3 reads CASSRGGSGRPNTQYF. Here the CDR3 DNA reads TGTGCCAGCAGCCGTGGGGGTAGCGGGAGGCCAAATACGCAGTATTTT. The gene calls are TRBV7-9 and TRBJ2-3; 10 bases agree with TRBD2. The germline V gene has CDR1 SEHNR and CDR2 FQNEAQ (reference sequence). The CDR3 is 16 residues long. J lost 7 bases, V lost 5 bases, and 12 bases had no gene match.